This TCR beta chain was identified in a study of persistence of HIV-infected CD4 T cells. About the study: Median time on suppressive ART was less than nine years.

The CDR3 runs 17 residues. V lost 2 bases to trimming and J lost 3 bases; unmatched junction nucleotides: 7. Germline V gene data show CDR1 as LGHDT and CDR2 as YNNKEL (reference sequence). The immunoSEQ assay was version 4, run in survey mode. The assay was immunoSEQ multiplex PCR, and TCRdb's table has in-frame clones only and misses some. The sample has tens of thousands of clones; around 75% are singletons. Notes on the study in general: Degenerate expanded CDR3beta sequences were enriched among CMV- and Gag-responding cells. TCR oligoclonality correlated with proviral oligoclonality in the same sorted populations.

Lysates of CMV-infected fibroblasts at 9.5 to 10 ug/mL stimulated these cells. Memory cells lacking CD40L and CD69 with high CD45RO were sorted. Before stimulation, PBMCs underwent CD8+ T cell depletion. In its sample, this clone was seen once. Its antigen is unknown. The sample here was CD4+ T cells sorted from PBMCs after roughly 18-hour stimulation, taken from a patient who received antiretroviral therapy. The genes are TRBV3-1 (or the pseudogene TRBV3-2) and TRBJ2-1; 10 bases match TRBD2. The source is an adult man with HIV who was CMV-seropositive. CDR3 region: CASSQKVAGGYYNEQFF. The DNA of the CDR3 is TGTGCCAGCAGCCAAAAAGTAGCGGGGGGCTACTACAATGAGCAGTTCTTC.